This TCR beta chain was retrieved from a study of shared clonotypes between healthy human individuals. Overall study: Donor ages ranged 18 to 49 years: two women, three men.

In the original analysis: As immunoSEQ supplied junction-only sequences (without quality scores), filtering differed. Clones were read by immunoSEQ multiplex PCR, and TCRdb kept only the in-frame ones, dropping some. The DNA was the basis for D and trimming; V, J and clone size are from that table. The sample yields a few million clones, over 85% seen once. With regard to this clone: Its specificity is not known.

Germline V lookup: CDR1 GTSNPN, CDR2 SVGIG (reference sequence). Trimming took 4 bases from V and 2 from J, leaving 24 bases between them. The CDR3 is made up of 17 amino acids. Broader study findings: For sorted subsets, rarefaction showed incomplete sequencing despite large depth. Generation probabilities were higher for clonotypes shared across all four sorted-subset donors than for unshared ones.

The sample consisted of naive CD4+ T cells sorted from blood. The subset was: CD45RA+ positively selected. The chain carries TRBV30 and TRBJ2-7; D possibly matches TRBD1 or TRBD2 (5 bases each). This receptor was obtained from a young man in good health. Here the CDR3 DNA reads TGTGCCTGGAATAATGTTAGGCACCGAGGGGAAACCTACGAGCAGTACTTC. It translates to CAWNNVRHRGETYEQYF.